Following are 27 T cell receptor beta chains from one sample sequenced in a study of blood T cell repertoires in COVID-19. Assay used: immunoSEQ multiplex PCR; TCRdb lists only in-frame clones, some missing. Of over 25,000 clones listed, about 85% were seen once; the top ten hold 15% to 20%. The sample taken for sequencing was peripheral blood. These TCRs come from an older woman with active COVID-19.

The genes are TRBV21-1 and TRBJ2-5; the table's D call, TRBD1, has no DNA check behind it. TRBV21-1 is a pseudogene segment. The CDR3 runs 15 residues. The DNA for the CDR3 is TGTGCCAGCAACCAGCCTACAGGGCTTCAAGAGACCCAGTACTTC. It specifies CASNQPTGLQETQYF.

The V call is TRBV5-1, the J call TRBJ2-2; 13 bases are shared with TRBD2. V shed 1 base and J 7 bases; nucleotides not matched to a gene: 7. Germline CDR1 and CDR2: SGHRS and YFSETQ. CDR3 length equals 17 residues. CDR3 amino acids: CASSLTSGRGNGGELFF. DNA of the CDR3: TGCGCCAGCAGCTTGACTAGCGGGAGGGGTAACGGCGGGGAGCTGTTTTTT. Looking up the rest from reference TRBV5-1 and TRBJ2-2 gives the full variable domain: KAGVTQTPRYLIKTRGQQVTLSCSPISGHRSVSWYQQTPGQGLQFLFEYFSETQRNKGNFPGRFSGRQFSNSRSEMNVSTLELGDSALYLCASSLTSGRGNGGELFFGEGSRLTVL.

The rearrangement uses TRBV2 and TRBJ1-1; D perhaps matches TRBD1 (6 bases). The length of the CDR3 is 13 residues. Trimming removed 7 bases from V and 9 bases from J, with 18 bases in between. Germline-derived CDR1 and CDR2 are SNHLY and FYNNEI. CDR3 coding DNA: TGTGCCAGCAAACGATCCGGACAGCCTCAAGCTTTCTTT. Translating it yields CASKRSGQPQAFF.

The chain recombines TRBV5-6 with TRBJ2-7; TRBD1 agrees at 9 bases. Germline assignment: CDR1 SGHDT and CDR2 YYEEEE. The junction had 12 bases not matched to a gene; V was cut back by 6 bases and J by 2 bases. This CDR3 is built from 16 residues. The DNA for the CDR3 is TGTGCCAGCAATCTATTTGGGGACAGGGCAGCCTACGAGCAGTACTTC. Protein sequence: CASNLFGDRAAYEQYF.

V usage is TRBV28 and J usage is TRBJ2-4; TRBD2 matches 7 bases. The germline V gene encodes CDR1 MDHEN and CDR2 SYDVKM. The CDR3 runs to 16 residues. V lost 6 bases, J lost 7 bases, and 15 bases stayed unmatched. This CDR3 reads CASSEGGGMGRNIQYF. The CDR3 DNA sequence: TGTGCCAGCAGCGAGGGCGGGGGAATGGGTCGGAACATTCAGTACTTC. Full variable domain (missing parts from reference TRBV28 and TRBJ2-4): DVKVTQSSRYLVKRTGEKVFLECVQDMDHENMFWYRQDPGLGLRLIYFSYDVKMKEKGDIPEGYSVSREKKERFSLILESASTNQTSMYLCASSEGGGMGRNIQYFGAGTRLSVL.

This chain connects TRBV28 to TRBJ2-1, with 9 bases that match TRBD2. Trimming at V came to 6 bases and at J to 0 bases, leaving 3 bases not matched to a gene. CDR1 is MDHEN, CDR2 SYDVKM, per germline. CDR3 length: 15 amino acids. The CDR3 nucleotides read TGTGCCAGCAGCAGCGGGGGGAGCTCCTACAATGAGCAGTTCTTC. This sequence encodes CASSSGGSSYNEQFF.

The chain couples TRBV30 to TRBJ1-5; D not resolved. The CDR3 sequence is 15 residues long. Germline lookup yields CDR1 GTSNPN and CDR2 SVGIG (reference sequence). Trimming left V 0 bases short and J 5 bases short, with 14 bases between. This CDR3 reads CAWSVRGSGYQPQHF. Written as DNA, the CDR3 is TGTGCCTGGAGTGTACGGGGTTCGGGTTATCAGCCCCAGCATTTT.

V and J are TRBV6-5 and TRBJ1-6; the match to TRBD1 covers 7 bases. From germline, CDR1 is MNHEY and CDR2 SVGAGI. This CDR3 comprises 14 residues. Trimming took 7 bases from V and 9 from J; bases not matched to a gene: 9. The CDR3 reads CASMKAGGSSPLHF. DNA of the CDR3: TGTGCCAGCATGAAGGCAGGGGGTTCTTCACCCCTCCACTTT.

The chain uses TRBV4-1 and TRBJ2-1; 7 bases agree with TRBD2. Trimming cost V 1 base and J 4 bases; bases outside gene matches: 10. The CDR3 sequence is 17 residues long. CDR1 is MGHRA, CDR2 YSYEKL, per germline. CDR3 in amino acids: CASSQGSWTRKYNEQFF. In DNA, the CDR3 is TGCGCCAGCAGCCAAGGCTCCTGGACTAGAAAATACAATGAGCAGTTCTTC.

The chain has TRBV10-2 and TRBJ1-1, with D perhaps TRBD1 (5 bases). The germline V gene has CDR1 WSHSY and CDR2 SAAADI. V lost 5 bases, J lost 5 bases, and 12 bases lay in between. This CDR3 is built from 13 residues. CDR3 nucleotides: TGCGCCAGCAGTTCCCAGGGTTTTACTGAAGCTTTCTTT. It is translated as CASSSQGFTEAFF.

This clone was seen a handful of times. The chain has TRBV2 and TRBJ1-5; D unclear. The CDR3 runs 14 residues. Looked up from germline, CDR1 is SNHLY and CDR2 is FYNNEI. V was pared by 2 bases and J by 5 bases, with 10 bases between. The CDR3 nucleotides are TGTGCCAGCAGTGAACGGCGGCATTATCAGCCCCAGCATTTT. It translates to CASSERRHYQPQHF.

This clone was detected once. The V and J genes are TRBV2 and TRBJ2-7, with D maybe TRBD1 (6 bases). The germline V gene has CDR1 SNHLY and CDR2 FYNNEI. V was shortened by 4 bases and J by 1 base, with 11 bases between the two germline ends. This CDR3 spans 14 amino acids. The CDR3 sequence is CASSVGAVSYEQYF. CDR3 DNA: TGTGCCAGCAGTGTGGGGGCAGTATCCTACGAGCAGTACTTC.

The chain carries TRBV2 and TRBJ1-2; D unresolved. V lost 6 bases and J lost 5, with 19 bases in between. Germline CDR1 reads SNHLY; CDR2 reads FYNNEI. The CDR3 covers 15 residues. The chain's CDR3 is CASSLITKTEYGYTF. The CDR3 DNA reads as TGTGCCAGCAGCCTAATCACAAAAACGGAGTATGGCTACACCTTC.

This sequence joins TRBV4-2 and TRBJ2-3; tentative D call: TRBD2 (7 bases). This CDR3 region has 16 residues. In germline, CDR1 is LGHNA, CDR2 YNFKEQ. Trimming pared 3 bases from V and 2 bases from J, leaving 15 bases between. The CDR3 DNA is TGTGCCAGCAGCCAGGAGGAGGGGGGGTACACAGATACGCAGTATTTT. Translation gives CASSQEEGGYTDTQYF.

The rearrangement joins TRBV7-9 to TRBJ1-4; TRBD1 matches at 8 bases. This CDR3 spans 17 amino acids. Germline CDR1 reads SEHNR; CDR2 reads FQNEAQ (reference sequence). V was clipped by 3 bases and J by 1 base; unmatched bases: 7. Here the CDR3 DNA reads TGTGCCAGCAGCTTCGAACAGGGGGGACTAACTAATGAAAAACTGTTTTTT. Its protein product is CASSFEQGGLTNEKLFF. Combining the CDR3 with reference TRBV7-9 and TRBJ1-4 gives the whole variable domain DTGVSQNPRHKITKRGQNVTFRCDPISEHNRLYWYRQTLGQGPEFLTYFQNEAQLEKSRLLSDRFSAERPKGSFSTLEIQRTEQGDSAMYLCASSFEQGGLTNEKLFFGSGTQLSVL.

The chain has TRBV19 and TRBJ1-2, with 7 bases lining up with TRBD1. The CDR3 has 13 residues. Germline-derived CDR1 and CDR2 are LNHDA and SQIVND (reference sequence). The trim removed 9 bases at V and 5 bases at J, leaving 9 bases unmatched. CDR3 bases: TGTGCCAGCAACAGGGGCCTCTTTTATGGCTACACCTTC. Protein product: CASNRGLFYGYTF.

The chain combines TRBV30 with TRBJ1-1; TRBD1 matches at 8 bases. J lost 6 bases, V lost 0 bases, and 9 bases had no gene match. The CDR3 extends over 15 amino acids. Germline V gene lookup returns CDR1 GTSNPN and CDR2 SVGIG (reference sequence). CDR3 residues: CAWSVLWTGLSEAFF. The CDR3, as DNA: TGTGCCTGGAGTGTACTATGGACAGGGCTATCTGAAGCTTTCTTT.

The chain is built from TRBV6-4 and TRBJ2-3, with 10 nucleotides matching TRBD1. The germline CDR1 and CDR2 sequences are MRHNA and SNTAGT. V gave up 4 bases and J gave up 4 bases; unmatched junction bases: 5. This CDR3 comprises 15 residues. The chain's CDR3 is CASSAGTGASDTQYF. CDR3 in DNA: TGTGCCAGCAGTGCCGGGACAGGGGCGTCAGATACGCAGTATTTT.

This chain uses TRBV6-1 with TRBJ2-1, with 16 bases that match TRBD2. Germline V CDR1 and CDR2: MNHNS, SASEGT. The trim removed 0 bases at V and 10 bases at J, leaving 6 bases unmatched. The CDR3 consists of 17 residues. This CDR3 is CASSEAAGLAGGGEQFF. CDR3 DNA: TGTGCCAGCAGTGAAGCGGCGGGACTAGCGGGAGGGGGAGAGCAGTTCTTC.

The CDR3 DNA is TGTGCCAGCAGCCCCCAGGGGGCAGGTTCACCCCTCCACTTT. Translating gives CASSPQGAGSPLHF. V usage is TRBV3-1 (or the pseudogene TRBV3-2) and J usage is TRBJ1-6, with 8 bases aligning to TRBD1. CDR1 is LGHDT, CDR2 YNNKEL, per germline (reference sequence). This CDR3 contains 14 residues. The ends lost 4 bases at V and 9 bases at J; junction bases unmatched: 5.

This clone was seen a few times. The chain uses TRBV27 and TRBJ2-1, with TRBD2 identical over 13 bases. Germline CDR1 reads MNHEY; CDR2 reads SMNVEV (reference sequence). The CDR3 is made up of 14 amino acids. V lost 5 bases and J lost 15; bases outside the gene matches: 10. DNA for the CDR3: TGTGCCAGCAGTCCAGGACTAGCGGGAGAGGCCGCGTTCTTC. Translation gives CASSPGLAGEAAFF.

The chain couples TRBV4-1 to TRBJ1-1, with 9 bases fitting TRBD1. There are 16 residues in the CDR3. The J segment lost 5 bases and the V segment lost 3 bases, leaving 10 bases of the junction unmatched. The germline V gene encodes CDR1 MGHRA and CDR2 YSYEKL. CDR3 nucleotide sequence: TGCGCCAGCAGCCACGGACAGGGGCGACTGGGGACTGAAGCTTTCTTT. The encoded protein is CASSHGQGRLGTEAFF.

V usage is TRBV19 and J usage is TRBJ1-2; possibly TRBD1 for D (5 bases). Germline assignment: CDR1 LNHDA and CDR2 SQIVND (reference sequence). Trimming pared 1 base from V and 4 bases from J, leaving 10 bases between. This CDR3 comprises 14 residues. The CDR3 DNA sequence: TGTGCCAGTAGTATAGGAACAGGTTCCTATGGCTACACCTTC. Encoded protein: CASSIGTGSYGYTF.

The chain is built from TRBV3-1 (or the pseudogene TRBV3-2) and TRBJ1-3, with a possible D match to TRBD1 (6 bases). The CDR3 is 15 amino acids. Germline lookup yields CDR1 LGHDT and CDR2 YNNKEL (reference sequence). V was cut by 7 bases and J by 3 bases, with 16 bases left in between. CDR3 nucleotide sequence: TGTGCCAGCACTCTACGGGGGGCGTTTGGAAACACCATATATTTT. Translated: CASTLRGAFGNTIYF.

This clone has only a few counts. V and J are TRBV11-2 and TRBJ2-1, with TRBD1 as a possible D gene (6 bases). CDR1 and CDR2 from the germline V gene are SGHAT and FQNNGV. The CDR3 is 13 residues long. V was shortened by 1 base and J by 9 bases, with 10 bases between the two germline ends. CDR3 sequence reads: CASSLVRGSEQFF. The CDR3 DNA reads TGTGCCAGCAGCTTAGTCAGGGGCAGTGAGCAGTTCTTC.

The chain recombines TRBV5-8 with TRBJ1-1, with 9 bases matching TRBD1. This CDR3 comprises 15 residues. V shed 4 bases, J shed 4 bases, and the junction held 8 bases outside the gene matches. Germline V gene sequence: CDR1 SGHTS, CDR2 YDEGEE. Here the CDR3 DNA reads TGTGCCAGCAGCCCCCGGCGGGACAGGGTCACTGAAGCTTTCTTT. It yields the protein CASSPRRDRVTEAFF.

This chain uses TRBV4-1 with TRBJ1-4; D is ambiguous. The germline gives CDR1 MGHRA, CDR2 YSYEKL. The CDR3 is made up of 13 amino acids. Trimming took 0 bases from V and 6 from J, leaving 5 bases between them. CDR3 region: CASSQDRYEKLFF. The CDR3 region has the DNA TGCGCCAGCAGCCAAGACCGGTATGAAAAACTGTTTTTT.